Listed below are T cell receptor beta chains from one sample, sequenced in a study of blood T cell repertoires in COVID-19. TCRdb keeps only in-frame clones here, not all; method: immunoSEQ multiplex PCR. The sample carries 150,000 to 200,000 clones, approximately 88% recorded once. Specimen: PBMCs or T cells enriched from blood (not recorded which). All receptors come from a woman aged 18-29 years who had recovered from COVID-19. CDR3s leave out the opening cysteine and the closing phenylalanine or tryptophan. D genes are given only for firm matches.

d_call: .
v_call: TRBV25-1
j_call: TRBJ2-1
cdr3_aa: ASSTGLPYNEQF

d_call: .
v_call: TRBV2
j_call: TRBJ2-7
cdr3_aa: ASSAASTYEQY

d_call: .
v_call: TRBV27
j_call: TRBJ2-4
cdr3_aa: ASSLSPGTLNIQY

d_call: .
v_call: TRBV12-3/TRBV12-4
j_call: TRBJ1-5
cdr3_aa: ASADSENGPQH

d_call: TRBD1
v_call: TRBV2
j_call: TRBJ2-1
cdr3_aa: ASKTGRPNYNEQF

d_call: TRBD1
v_call: TRBV19
j_call: TRBJ1-1
cdr3_aa: ASSASYRGQGAAF

d_call: TRBD2
v_call: TRBV5-1
j_call: TRBJ2-7
cdr3_aa: ASSPAGGLFYEQY

d_call: .
v_call: TRBV10-3
j_call: TRBJ1-1
cdr3_aa: AISSGSRNTEAF

d_call: TRBD1
v_call: TRBV5-8
j_call: TRBJ1-2
cdr3_aa: ASSYRGHGYT

d_call: TRBD1
v_call: TRBV27
j_call: TRBJ2-1
cdr3_aa: ASSLHRDSFYNEQF

d_call: TRBD1
v_call: TRBV30
j_call: TRBJ2-1
cdr3_aa: ACPGTEYYNEQF

d_call: TRBD2
v_call: TRBV19
j_call: TRBJ2-7
cdr3_aa: ASSPTSGSSYEQY

d_call: .
v_call: TRBV19
j_call: TRBJ2-3
cdr3_aa: ASGIFSTDTQY

d_call: .
v_call: TRBV7-9
j_call: TRBJ1-1
cdr3_aa: ASSLLGQTNTEAF

d_call: .
v_call: TRBV28
j_call: TRBJ1-1
cdr3_aa: ASRIGRGGTEAF

d_call: TRBD1
v_call: TRBV25-1
j_call: TRBJ2-1
cdr3_aa: ASSPGQGNYNEQF

d_call: .
v_call: TRBV10-3
j_call: TRBJ1-1
cdr3_aa: AIRRSREDTEAF

d_call: .
v_call: TRBV6-1
j_call: TRBJ1-1
cdr3_aa: ASSDAGRGTEAF

d_call: .
v_call: TRBV1
j_call: TRBJ1-5
cdr3_aa: TSRGAPGHGTGQPQH

d_call: .
v_call: TRBV28
j_call: TRBJ2-7
cdr3_aa: ASSFGGGAYEQY

d_call: TRBD1
v_call: TRBV4-3
j_call: TRBJ1-3
cdr3_aa: ASSQNRGLNSGNTIY

d_call: TRBD1
v_call: TRBV7-9
j_call: TRBJ2-7
cdr3_aa: ASSPDRDEQY

d_call: .
v_call: TRBV19
j_call: TRBJ1-3
cdr3_aa: ASSIVGGQRTGNTIY

d_call: .
v_call: TRBV20-1
j_call: TRBJ2-7
cdr3_aa: SARAIYEQY

d_call: .
v_call: TRBV20-1
j_call: TRBJ2-1
cdr3_aa: SAPENEQF

d_call: TRBD2
v_call: TRBV27
j_call: TRBJ2-7
cdr3_aa: ASRPSSGTSGGREQY

d_call: TRBD2
v_call: TRBV6-2/TRBV6-3
j_call: TRBJ2-5
cdr3_aa: ASSSLSGGVEETQY

d_call: TRBD2
v_call: TRBV28
j_call: TRBJ2-2
cdr3_aa: ASSSQGGGARESTGELF

d_call: .
v_call: TRBV4-3
j_call: TRBJ1-1
cdr3_aa: ASSQDTGRGTEAF

d_call: .
v_call: TRBV28
j_call: TRBJ1-2
cdr3_aa: ASSADRPYGYT

d_call: TRBD1
v_call: TRBV19
j_call: TRBJ2-1
cdr3_aa: ASSKQGTPYNEQF

d_call: TRBD1
v_call: TRBV28
j_call: TRBJ1-6
cdr3_aa: ASSPSDRKNSPLH

d_call: .
v_call: TRBV7-2
j_call: TRBJ1-3
cdr3_aa: ASSPVGAESSGNTIY

d_call: TRBD2
v_call: TRBV30
j_call: TRBJ2-1
cdr3_aa: AWSVWAGGPSNEQF

d_call: .
v_call: TRBV3-1/TRBV3-2
j_call: TRBJ2-3
cdr3_aa: ASSFGLTDTQY

d_call: TRBD2
v_call: TRBV7-3
j_call: TRBJ2-3
cdr3_aa: ASSPQKLAGGPTDTQY

d_call: TRBD2
v_call: TRBV29-1
j_call: TRBJ2-7
cdr3_aa: SPLVLAGEAPLTREQY

d_call: .
v_call: TRBV9
j_call: TRBJ2-1
cdr3_aa: ASSATVTPYNEQF

d_call: TRBD1
v_call: TRBV4-1
j_call: TRBJ1-6
cdr3_aa: ASSQVPGGASNSPLH

d_call: .
v_call: TRBV5-1
j_call: TRBJ2-2
cdr3_aa: ASSPRAGELF

d_call: .
v_call: TRBV4-1
j_call: TRBJ2-7
cdr3_aa: ASSPRQGYEQY

d_call: TRBD1
v_call: TRBV5-1
j_call: TRBJ2-3
cdr3_aa: ASRRDRGTDTQY

d_call: .
v_call: TRBV28
j_call: TRBJ1-2
cdr3_aa: ASSLTASYGYT

d_call: .
v_call: TRBV9
j_call: TRBJ2-5
cdr3_aa: ASSVEGDGETQY

d_call: TRBD2
v_call: TRBV30
j_call: TRBJ2-7
cdr3_aa: AWTYGGLARQDEQY

d_call: .
v_call: TRBV2
j_call: TRBJ1-3
cdr3_aa: ASHRAGNTIY

d_call: TRBD1
v_call: TRBV28
j_call: TRBJ1-4
cdr3_aa: DSIGGKAATNEKLF

d_call: .
v_call: TRBV10-2
j_call: TRBJ1-1
cdr3_aa: ASRVTQGTEAF

d_call: .
v_call: TRBV13
j_call: TRBJ2-3
cdr3_aa: ASSLGFRGDTQY

d_call: .
v_call: TRBV27
j_call: TRBJ1-1
cdr3_aa: ASSLSRYTEAF

d_call: .
v_call: TRBV28
j_call: TRBJ1-5
cdr3_aa: ASSPPFLQPQH

d_call: .
v_call: TRBV18
j_call: TRBJ2-2
cdr3_aa: ASSPVNTGELF

d_call: .
v_call: TRBV7-8
j_call: TRBJ1-1
cdr3_aa: ASSLGGSAEAF